The text below deals with one T cell receptor (beta chain). As originally analysed: Amplifying reference gene primers gave estimates of nucleated cell counts. Data came from immunoSEQ multiplex PCR; TCRdb stores just in-frame clones and leaves some out. The V and J calls and clone size are taken from that table; D and trimming were inferred from the DNA. The repertoire holds around 300,000 clones, nearly 90% seen once, with roughly 9.1% in the top ten. This sample is drawn from a study of blood T cell repertoires in COVID-19. About the research overall: Some COVID-19 samples were acute and others convalescent; all came from the United States, Italy and Spain.

The CDR3 consists of 15 residues. Germline V lookup: CDR1 SQVTM, CDR2 ANQGSEA. V lost 6 bases and J lost 3; bases outside the gene matches: 9. V is TRBV29-1 and J is TRBJ1-2; 11 nucleotides line up with TRBD1. The receptor's source is a young man with active or convalescent COVID-19. The source material was peripheral blood. This chain's CDR3 is CSVATGTGGHYGYTF. DNA for the CDR3: TGCAGCGTAGCTACCGGGACAGGGGGGCACTATGGCTACACCTTC.